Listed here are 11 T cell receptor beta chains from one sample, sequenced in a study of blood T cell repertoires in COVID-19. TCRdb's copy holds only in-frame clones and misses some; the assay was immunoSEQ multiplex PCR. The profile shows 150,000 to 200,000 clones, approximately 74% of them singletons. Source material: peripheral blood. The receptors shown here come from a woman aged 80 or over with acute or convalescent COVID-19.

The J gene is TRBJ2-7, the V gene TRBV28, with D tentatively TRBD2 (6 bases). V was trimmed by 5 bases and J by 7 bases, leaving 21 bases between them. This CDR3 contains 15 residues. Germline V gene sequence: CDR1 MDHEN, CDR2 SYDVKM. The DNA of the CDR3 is TGTGCCAGCAGTCCCGTAGCGGAGGCGCGGGGAGAGCAGTACTTC. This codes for CASSPVAEARGEQYF.

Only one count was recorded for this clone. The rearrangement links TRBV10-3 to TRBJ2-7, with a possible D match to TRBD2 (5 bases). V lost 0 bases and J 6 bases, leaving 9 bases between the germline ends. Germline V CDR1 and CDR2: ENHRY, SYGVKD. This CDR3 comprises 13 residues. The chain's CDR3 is CAISESSSSEQYF. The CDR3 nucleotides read TGTGCCATCAGTGAGTCGTCTAGCTCCGAGCAGTACTTC.

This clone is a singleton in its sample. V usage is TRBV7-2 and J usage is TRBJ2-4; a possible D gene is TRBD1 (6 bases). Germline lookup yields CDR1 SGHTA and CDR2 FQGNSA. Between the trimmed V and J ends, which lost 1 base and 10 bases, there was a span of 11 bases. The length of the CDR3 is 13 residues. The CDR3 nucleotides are TGTGCCAGCAGCTTAGGGGTGAGGGGGATTCAGTACTTC. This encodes CASSLGVRGIQYF.

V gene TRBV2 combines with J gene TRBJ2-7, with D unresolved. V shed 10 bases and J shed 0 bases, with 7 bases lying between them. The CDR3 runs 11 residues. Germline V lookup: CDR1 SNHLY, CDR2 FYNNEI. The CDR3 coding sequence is TGTGCCAACACCGCCTCCTACGAGCAGTACTTC. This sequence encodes CANTASYEQYF.

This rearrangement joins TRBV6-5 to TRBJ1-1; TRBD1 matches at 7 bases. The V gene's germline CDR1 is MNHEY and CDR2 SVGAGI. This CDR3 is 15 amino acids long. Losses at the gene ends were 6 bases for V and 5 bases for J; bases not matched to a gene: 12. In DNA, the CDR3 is TGTGCCAGCAGGCGAACTCCAGGGGGGAGGACTGAAGCTTTCTTT. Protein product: CASRRTPGGRTEAFF.

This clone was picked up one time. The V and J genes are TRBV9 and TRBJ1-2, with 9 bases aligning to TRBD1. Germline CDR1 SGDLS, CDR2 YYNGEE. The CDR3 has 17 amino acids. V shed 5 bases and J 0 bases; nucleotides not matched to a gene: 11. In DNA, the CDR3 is TGTGCCAGCAGTGGTGGACAGGGGACCTCAGCTAACTATGGCTACACCTTC. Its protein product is CASSGGQGTSANYGYTF.

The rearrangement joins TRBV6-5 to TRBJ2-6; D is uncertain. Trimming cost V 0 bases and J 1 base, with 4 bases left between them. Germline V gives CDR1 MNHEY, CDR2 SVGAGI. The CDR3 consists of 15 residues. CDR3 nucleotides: TGTGCCAGCAGTTACTCTCAGTCTGGGGCCAACGTCCTGACTTTC. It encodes CASSYSQSGANVLTF.

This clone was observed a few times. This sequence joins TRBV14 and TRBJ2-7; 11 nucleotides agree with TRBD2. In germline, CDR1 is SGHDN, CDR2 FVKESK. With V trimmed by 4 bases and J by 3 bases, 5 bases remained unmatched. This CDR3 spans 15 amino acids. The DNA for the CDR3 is TGTGCCAGCAGCCCGGGACTAGCGGTACACTACGAGCAGTACTTC. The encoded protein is CASSPGLAVHYEQYF. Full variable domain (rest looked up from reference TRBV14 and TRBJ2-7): EAGVTQFPSHSVIEKGQTVTLRCDPISGHDNLYWYRRVMGKEIKFLLHFVKESKQDESGMPNNRFLAERTGGTYSTLKVQPAELEDSGVYFCASSPGLAVHYEQYFGPGTRLTVT.

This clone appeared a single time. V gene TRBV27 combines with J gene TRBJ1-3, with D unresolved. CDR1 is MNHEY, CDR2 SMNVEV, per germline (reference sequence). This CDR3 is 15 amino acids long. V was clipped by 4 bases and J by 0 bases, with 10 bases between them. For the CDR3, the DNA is TGTGCCAGCAGTTCCTCACTTAACTCTGGAAACACCATATATTTT. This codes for CASSSSLNSGNTIYF.

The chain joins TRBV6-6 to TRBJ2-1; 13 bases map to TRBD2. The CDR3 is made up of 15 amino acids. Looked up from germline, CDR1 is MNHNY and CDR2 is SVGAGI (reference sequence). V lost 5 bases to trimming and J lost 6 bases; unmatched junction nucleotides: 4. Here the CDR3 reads CASSPWTSGSNEQFF. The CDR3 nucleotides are TGTGCCAGCAGTCCCTGGACTAGCGGGAGCAATGAGCAGTTCTTC.

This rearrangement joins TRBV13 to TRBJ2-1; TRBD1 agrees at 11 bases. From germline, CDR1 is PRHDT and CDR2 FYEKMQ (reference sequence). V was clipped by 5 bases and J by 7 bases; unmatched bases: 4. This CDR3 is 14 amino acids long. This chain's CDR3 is CASSIGQGANEQFF. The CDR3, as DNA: TGTGCCAGCAGCATCGGACAGGGGGCGAATGAGCAGTTCTTC.